The clone carrying this T cell receptor (beta chain) was seen many times. Trimming pared 1 base from V and 0 bases from J, leaving 12 bases between. The germline V gene encodes CDR1 MNHEY and CDR2 SMNVEV (reference sequence). CDR3 length: 16 amino acids. The data were obtained in a study of low-dose radiotherapy and immunotherapy resistance in tumors. Study details: Cohort 1 patients were irradiated with 0.5 Gy fractions every 2 weeks to 6.5 Gy total. Cohort 2 patients were irradiated with 1 Gy every two weeks, reaching 13 Gy over 26 weeks. Dosing of intravenous cyclophosphamide at 200 mg/m2 occurred every two weeks and took place one day prior to radiation and immunotherapy.

Covering alpha and beta chains, TRAV- and TRBV-specific primers were used for the first-strand cDNA. For amplifying TCRs, the PCR ran for about 20 cycles with Phusion, which was used together with a constant-region primer and the adapter on the V primers. Isolated mRNA underwent amplification via in vitro transcription. Each CDR3 protein gets one entry after TCRdb re-called the reads with MiXCR. This sample yields tens of thousands of distinct CDR3 sequences, of which about a sixth are seen a single time; less than 3% belongs to the top ten. Time point meaning: before trial treatment. The source material was PBMCs, sampled before treatment. This chain connects TRBV27 to TRBJ1-1, with D perhaps matching TRBD1 (6 bases). The source is a male donor with prostate cancer. The CDR3 region is CASSLLGTSMNTEAFF. CDR3 bases: TGTGCCAGCAGTTTATTGGGGACAAGCATGAACACTGAAGCTTTCTTT.